These 25 T cell receptor beta chains share one sample of origin, sequenced in a study of CD8 T cells in Susac syndrome. An input of about 0.45 to 1 ug of RNA was subjected to reverse transcription using random hexamers. TCRdb re-derived calls from the immunoSEQ multiplex PCR reads in MiXCR, one entry per CDR3 protein. The sample records 150,000 to 200,000 distinct CDR3 sequences, 93% being singletons. The sample consisted of CD4+ T cells from PBMCs. The receptors derive from a human donor in good health.

This chain uses TRBV7-9 with TRBJ2-2; 13 bases agree with TRBD2. This CDR3 has 16 residues. Germline values: CDR1 SEHNR, CDR2 FQNEAQ (reference sequence). Trimming removed 11 bases from V and 2 bases from J; junction bases left unmatched: 8. This CDR3 is CAPRGLAGSNTGELFF. CDR3 DNA sequence: TGTGCCCCCCGGGGACTAGCGGGGTCCAACACCGGGGAGCTGTTTTTT. The full variable domain, completed using reference TRBV7-9 and TRBJ2-2, is DTGVSQNPRHKITKRGQNVTFRCDPISEHNRLYWYRQTLGQGPEFLTYFQNEAQLEKSRLLSDRFSAERPKGSFSTLEIQRTEQGDSAMYLCAPRGLAGSNTGELFFGEGSRLTVL.

The chain joins TRBV2 to TRBJ1-2; possible D gene TRBD1, 6 bases. The CDR3 sequence is 15 residues long. In germline, CDR1 is SNHLY, CDR2 FYNNEI. The germline V and J ends were trimmed by 1 base and 8 bases, with 17 bases remaining between them. CDR3: CASSEVGGARIGYTF. The DNA of the CDR3 is TGTGCCAGCAGTGAAGTCGGGGGGGCGCGAATCGGCTACACCTTC.

This sequence joins TRBV2 and TRBJ2-5, with D perhaps given as TRBD1 or TRBD2 (5 bases each). V was clipped by 2 bases and J by 1 base, with 8 bases between them. The length of the CDR3 is 14 residues. Per germline, CDR1 SNHLY and CDR2 FYNNEI. CDR3 protein: CASSEMGTQETQYF. The CDR3 nucleotides read TGTGCCAGCAGTGAAATGGGGACCCAAGAGACCCAGTACTTC.

This chain uses TRBV6-5 with TRBJ1-5; D is ambiguous. V was cut by 0 bases and J by 2 bases, with 8 bases left in between. This CDR3 spans 15 amino acids. Per germline, CDR1 MNHEY and CDR2 SVGAGI. As DNA, the CDR3 is TGTGCCAGCAGTTACTCGTCAGGCCGCAATCAGCCCCAGCATTTT. This gives the protein CASSYSSGRNQPQHF.

This chain connects TRBV5-4 to TRBJ2-7; the match to TRBD1 covers 10 bases. This CDR3 is 14 amino acids long. CDR1 and CDR2 from the germline V gene are SGHNT and YYREEE (reference sequence). J lost 7 bases, V lost 3 bases, and 7 bases had no gene match. CDR3 bases: TGTGCCAGCAGCTCATGGACAGGGGGGAAGGAGCAGTACTTC. This gives the protein CASSSWTGGKEQYF.

The chain employs TRBV14 and TRBJ2-7, with TRBD2 matching over 7 bases. The CDR3 is made up of 14 amino acids. V shed 1 base, J shed 5 bases, and the junction held 5 bases outside the gene matches. Germline V gene sequence: CDR1 SGHDN, CDR2 FVKESK. This CDR3 reads CASSQAGGTHEQYF. The CDR3 DNA is TGTGCCAGCAGCCAAGCGGGGGGTACCCACGAGCAGTACTTC.

V usage is TRBV5-6 and J usage is TRBJ2-5; D perhaps matches TRBD1 (6 bases). Germline loops: CDR1 SGHDT, CDR2 YYEEEE. The CDR3 spans 15 residues. Trimming cost V 4 bases and J 0 bases, with 13 bases left between them. As DNA, the CDR3 is TGTGCCAGCAGCCGCTACCACAGGGACCAAGAGACCCAGTACTTC. Amino acid sequence: CASSRYHRDQETQYF.

V is TRBV27 and J is TRBJ2-2, with a weak D call TRBD1 (6 bases). Germline V gene data show CDR1 as MNHEY and CDR2 as SMNVEV (reference sequence). Trimming took 7 bases from V and 1 from J, leaving 13 bases between them. CDR3 length: 15 residues. Here the CDR3 reads CASKPGHLNTGELFF. The DNA of the CDR3 is TGTGCCAGCAAACCGGGACACCTGAACACCGGGGAGCTGTTTTTT.

This clonotype was detected only once. V usage is TRBV9 and J usage is TRBJ2-2; TRBD2 matches at 7 bases. Germline CDR1 SGDLS, CDR2 YYNGEE. The J segment lost 7 bases and the V segment lost 4 bases, leaving 13 bases of the junction unmatched. The CDR3 sequence is 16 residues long. The CDR3 here is CASSPRLAGNDGELFF. The CDR3 DNA reads as TGTGCCAGCAGCCCCCGACTAGCCGGTAACGACGGGGAGCTGTTTTTT.

The chain combines TRBV7-3 with TRBJ2-5; TRBD2 might be the D (5 bases). CDR3 length: 14 residues. Per germline, CDR1 SGHTA and CDR2 FQGTGA. V dropped 6 bases and J dropped 5 bases, with 16 bases sitting between them. DNA of the CDR3: TGTGCCAGCAGGCGGACTGGGGTCGGGGAGACCCAGTACTTC. This translates into CASRRTGVGETQYF.

The CDR3: CASSPISGDTEAFF. DNA of the CDR3: TGTGCCAGCTCACCGATCTCTGGGGACACTGAAGCTTTCTTT. The V and J genes are TRBV18 and TRBJ1-1; the D is unclear. The germline CDR1 and CDR2 sequences are KGHSH and LQKENI. V lost 3 bases to trimming and J lost 3 bases, with 11 bases between them. The CDR3 runs 14 residues.

The chain combines TRBV12-3 or TRBV12-4 with TRBJ2-3; TRBD2 agrees at 7 bases. CDR3 length: 12 residues. Losses at the gene ends were 11 bases for V and 5 bases for J; bases not matched to a gene: 7. The CDR3: CAPRLARDTQYF. The CDR3 DNA is TGTGCCCCCCGACTAGCCCGAGATACGCAGTATTTT.

This clonotype was observed a few times. This sequence joins TRBV6-5 and TRBJ2-3, with a possible D match to TRBD2 (5 bases). Trimming took 4 bases from V and 2 from J, leaving 10 bases between them. Germline assignment: CDR1 MNHEY and CDR2 SVGAGI. CDR3 length: 14 residues. CDR3 protein: CASSSPGNTDTQYF. Written as DNA, the CDR3 is TGTGCCAGCAGTTCCCCGGGGAACACAGATACGCAGTATTTT.

The chain is built from TRBV19 and TRBJ2-7; D gene uncertain. CDR3 size: 11 residues. Trimming removed 10 bases from V and 5 bases from J, with 12 bases in between. Germline V CDR1 and CDR2: LNHDA, SQIVND (reference sequence). CDR3 residues: CATQRMDEQYF. In DNA form, the CDR3 reads TGTGCCACCCAGCGAATGGACGAGCAGTACTTC. Filled out from reference TRBV19 and TRBJ2-7, the complete variable domain reads DGGITQSPKYLFRKEGQNVTLSCEQNLNHDAMYWYRQDPGQGLRLIYYSQIVNDFQKGDIAEGYSVSREKKESFPLTVTSAQKNPTAFYLCATQRMDEQYFGPGTRLTVT.

This clonotype came up once. V gene TRBV3-1 combines with J gene TRBJ2-2; TRBD2 matches 8 bases. The length of the CDR3 is 15 residues. Germline values: CDR1 LGHDT, CDR2 YNNKEL (reference sequence). The V segment lost 4 bases and the J segment 0 bases; nucleotides outside the gene matches: 1. CDR3 sequence reads: CASSLGLANTGELFF. In DNA, the CDR3 is TGTGCCAGCAGCCTGGGACTAGCGAACACCGGGGAGCTGTTTTTT.

The chain carries TRBV12-3 or TRBV12-4 and TRBJ2-7, with D perhaps matching TRBD1 or TRBD2 (5 bases each). V was shortened by 9 bases and J by 0 bases, with 12 bases between the two germline ends. This CDR3 has 13 residues. The CDR3 loop reads CASLRGASYEQYF. The CDR3 bases are TGTGCCAGTTTAAGAGGGGCCTCCTACGAGCAGTACTTC.

J is TRBJ2-7 and V is TRBV5-1, with D perhaps matching TRBD1 or TRBD2 (5 bases each). Trimming pared 0 bases from V and 1 base from J, leaving 11 bases between. CDR1 and CDR2 from the germline V gene are SGHRS and YFSETQ. This CDR3 is built from 15 residues. The CDR3 here is CASSLGGTDSYEQYF. DNA of the CDR3: TGCGCCAGCAGCTTGGGGGGGACCGATTCCTACGAGCAGTACTTC.

The chain is built from TRBV5-1 and TRBJ1-6; D ambiguous. Germline loops: CDR1 SGHRS, CDR2 YFSETQ. This CDR3 comprises 15 residues. Trimming took 5 bases from V and 8 from J, leaving 17 bases between them. The CDR3 region has the DNA TGCGCCAGCAGGCTCGGGAGGCCCTTGGATTCACCCCTCCACTTT. It codes for CASRLGRPLDSPLHF.

The V and J genes are TRBV2 and TRBJ2-2; TRBD2 aligns across 8 bases. Germline V CDR1 and CDR2: SNHLY, FYNNEI. The CDR3 spans 13 residues. The V and J ends lost 8 bases and 6 bases, in that order; junction bases with no gene match: 5. The CDR3 coding sequence is TGTGCCAGCTGTCGGGGGGGCGCCGGGGAGCTGTTTTTT. This gives the protein CASCRGGAGELFF.

The chain combines TRBV20-1 with TRBJ1-1; maybe TRBD1 (5 bases). CDR1 DFQATT and CDR2 SNEGSKA come from the germline V gene (reference sequence). Deletions cut 0 bases from V and 6 bases from J, with 17 bases between. CDR3 size: 15 residues. The CDR3 sequence: CSARDPGLLSAEAFF. DNA of the CDR3: TGCAGTGCTAGAGACCCAGGGCTATTGTCGGCTGAAGCTTTCTTT.

The chain joins TRBV5-4 to TRBJ1-6, with D possibly being TRBD1 (5 bases). With 4 bases removed from V and 7 bases from J, the gap between germline ends came to 18 bases. CDR1 is SGHNT and CDR2 is YYREEE in the germline V gene (reference sequence). This CDR3 comprises 16 residues. The CDR3 reads CASSRGGSERNSPLHF. CDR3 bases: TGTGCCAGCAGCCGGGGGGGGTCAGAGCGGAATTCACCCCTCCACTTT.

The V call is TRBV23-1, the J call TRBJ1-5; D remains ambiguous. TRBV23-1 falls under the ORF class, with uncertain function. V lost 2 bases and J 6 bases, leaving 8 bases between the germline ends. This CDR3 has 13 amino acids. The CDR3 loop reads CASSQTESQPQHF. The CDR3 DNA reads TGCGCCAGCAGTCAAACAGAAAGTCAGCCCCAGCATTTT.

The J gene is TRBJ2-7, the V gene TRBV3-1; TRBD1 agrees at 8 bases. V shed 4 bases and J 7 bases; nucleotides not matched to a gene: 9. Germline V gene data show CDR1 as LGHDT and CDR2 as YNNKEL (reference sequence). This CDR3 is built from 14 residues. CDR3: CASSRGQEGWEQYF. The CDR3 nucleotides are TGTGCCAGCAGCCGGGGACAGGAGGGGTGGGAGCAGTACTTC.

The V and J genes are TRBV9 and TRBJ2-2; the D gene is possibly TRBD2 (6 bases). CDR1 and CDR2 (germline): SGDLS, YYNGEE. Trimming cost V 4 bases and J 5 bases, with 18 bases left between them. The CDR3 spans 16 residues. The CDR3 sequence: CASSPQPFSGTGELFF. CDR3 bases: TGTGCCAGCAGCCCCCAGCCCTTTAGCGGTACCGGGGAGCTGTTTTTT.

The J gene is TRBJ2-2, the V gene TRBV14, with a tentative D call TRBD2 (6 bases). V lost 2 bases and J 3 bases, leaving 10 bases between the germline ends. The CDR3 is 15 residues long. Germline assignment: CDR1 SGHDN and CDR2 FVKESK. CDR3: CASSQRLVHTGELFF. As DNA, the CDR3 is TGTGCCAGCAGCCAACGACTAGTCCACACCGGGGAGCTGTTTTTT.